This record concerns one T cell receptor (beta chain) sequence. Its antigen is not identified. Libraries were prepared by immunoSEQ multiplex PCR; TCRdb keeps only in-frame clonotypes and omits some of them. The repertoire consists of about 9,400 clones, with around 66% occurring once and the leading ten covering approximately 30%. Surgery without prior neoadjuvant therapy was the treatment of the selected pancreatic ductal adenocarcinoma patients. The V end was cut by 5 bases, the J end by 4 bases, with 14 bases between. CDR3 size: 14 residues. CDR1 is SGHVS and CDR2 is FQNEAQ in the germline V gene. This entry belongs to a study of T cells in pancreatic ductal adenocarcinoma. General study findings and limits: Tumor samples had fewer productive templates and 6.5 to 10-fold fewer unique clonotypes than blood. Blood clonality (roughly 0.072) did not differ significantly from tumor (about 0.12). Tumors hold more CD45RO+ effector T cells, which may bias toward lower diversity.

The receptor was derived from a human donor with pancreatic ductal adenocarcinoma. The rearrangement joins TRBV7-8 to TRBJ2-5; D remains ambiguous. Sequenced material: pancreatic tumor tissue. In DNA, the CDR3 is TGTGCCAGCAGCCACGAGAAGTGGGGAGAGACCCAGTACTTC. This codes for CASSHEKWGETQYF.